The clone carrying this T cell receptor (beta chain) has ten or more counts. Its antigen is undetermined. The record originates from a study of identical twins. Study observations and caveats: For zero-insertion analyses, partial confounding could come from invariant MAIT and iNKT cells.

All of the donors were Caucasians in good health. A single record per CDR3 protein comes from TCRdb applying MiXCR to the 5' RACE reads. The data hold some 630,000 distinct CDR3 sequences, with under 8.5% observed a single time. The CDR3 is made up of 11 amino acids. The V end was cut by 5 bases, the J end by 4 bases, with 6 bases between. Looked up from germline, CDR1 is SEHNR and CDR2 is FQNEAQ (reference sequence). This sample was shared with a second study, whose subject was yellow fever vaccine responses in identical twins.

This clonotype originated in a woman under 30 in good health. The chain employs TRBV7-9 and TRBJ2-7; no clear D gene. Sequencing was carried out using PBMCs. DNA of the CDR3: TGTGCCAGCAGCCCCCGTTACGAGCAGTACTTC. Translating it yields CASSPRYEQYF.